These 3 T cell receptor beta chains came from one sample sequenced in a study of T cell changes during pregnancy in multiple sclerosis (dated by TCRdb to the late 2010s). Library generation was performed with the immunoSEQ multiplex PCR assay. TCRdb took over this immuneACCESS table, retaining in-frame rearrangements with V and J assigned. Such tables are incomplete; in checked studies, under half of the missing clones stem from an unresolved V gene, and the remainder is unexplained. Present in this sample are tens of thousands of clones, 90% of which were seen just once. 5% to 5.5% of the sample comes from the top ten. The sequences come from peripheral blood, collected in the third trimester of pregnancy. The receptor source for this set is a female donor in good health, enrolled as a control in a pregnancy study.

The chain combines TRBV25-1 with TRBJ2-7; 7 nucleotides match TRBD2. The CDR3 contains 14 residues. Germline V gene lookup returns CDR1 MGHDK and CDR2 SYGVNS. The trim removed 5 bases at V and 4 bases at J, leaving 8 bases unmatched. CDR3 amino acids: CASSTRGVRYEQYF. The CDR3 nucleotides are TGTGCCAGCAGTACTCGGGGGGTTAGGTACGAGCAGTACTTC.

The rearrangement uses TRBV2 and TRBJ2-7, with D tentatively TRBD2 (6 bases). V was clipped by 4 bases and J by 4 bases, with 11 bases between them. The CDR3 spans 13 residues. Germline assignment: CDR1 SNHLY and CDR2 FYNNEI. CDR3 region: CASSGGDSYEQYF. Written as DNA, the CDR3 is TGTGCCAGCAGTGGTGGGGACTCATACGAGCAGTACTTC.

The chain links TRBV6-1 to TRBJ1-1; 7 bases match TRBD1. V gave up 1 base and J gave up 6 bases; unmatched junction bases: 8. CDR1 and CDR2 from the germline V gene are MNHNS and SASEGT. The CDR3 has 15 residues. The CDR3 region is CASSEGVTGRSEAFF. The CDR3 region has the DNA TGTGCCAGCAGTGAAGGTGTGACAGGGCGTTCTGAAGCTTTCTTT.